The 23 T cell receptor beta chains given below trace back to one sample, sequenced in a study of CD8+ T cells in alopecia areata. TCR sequencing used cDNA made by reverse transcription of extracted RNA. Measured with immunoSEQ multiplex PCR; TCRdb has only the in-frame clones, and not every one. In the table there are some 200,000 clones, about 40% of which are singletons. The treatment denotes: oral pan-JAK inhibitor, 5-10 mg twice daily. Sequences were derived from CD4+ T cells sorted from blood, sampled at approximately week 39, from a patient treated with tofacitinib. Receptors were obtained from a human donor with alopecia areata.

This clone was seen more than once but under ten times. The J gene is TRBJ2-5, the V gene TRBV30; D possibly corresponds to TRBD1 (5 bases). The V gene lost 8 bases and the J gene lost 5 bases, with 12 bases spanning the gap. This CDR3 is 11 amino acids long. CDR1 is GTSNPN, CDR2 SVGIG, per germline (reference sequence). CDR3 in DNA: TGTGCCGCCAAAGGGGTGGAGACCCAGTACTTC. Its protein is CAAKGVETQYF.

The chain carries TRBV6-5 and TRBJ1-1; 8 nucleotides match TRBD1. The J segment lost 7 bases and the V segment lost 5 bases, leaving 12 bases of the junction unmatched. Looked up from germline, CDR1 is MNHEY and CDR2 is SVGAGI. The CDR3 runs 15 residues. CDR3 coding DNA: TGTGCCAGCAGTCCGAGCTGGGACAGGACCCTTGAAGCTTTCTTT. This codes for CASSPSWDRTLEAFF.

This chain's CDR3 is CAWAREDIQYF. The CDR3 DNA sequence: TGTGCCTGGGCTAGAGAGGACATTCAGTACTTC. The chain combines TRBV30 with TRBJ2-4; no clear D. CDR1 and CDR2 from the germline V gene are GTSNPN and SVGIG (reference sequence). The germline V and J ends were trimmed by 5 bases and 8 bases, with 10 bases remaining between them. There are 11 residues in the CDR3.

The chain has TRBV30 and TRBJ2-7; 7 bases line up with TRBD1. Germline-derived CDR1 and CDR2 are GTSNPN and SVGIG (reference sequence). The CDR3 spans 12 residues. J was trimmed by 8 bases and V by 0 bases; bases with no gene match: 4. The CDR3 spells CAWSVRQGKQYF. CDR3 in DNA: TGTGCCTGGAGTGTACGACAGGGTAAGCAGTACTTC.

This CDR3 reads CATKARGYEQYF. In DNA, the CDR3 is TGTGCCACCAAGGCTCGGGGCTACGAGCAGTACTTC. The chain has TRBV10-3 and TRBJ2-7; D may be TRBD2 (5 bases). V was trimmed by 10 bases and J by 3 bases, leaving 13 bases between them. The CDR3 has 12 amino acids. CDR1 is ENHRY, CDR2 SYGVKD, per germline.

In its sample, this clone was seen a few times. The rearrangement uses TRBV15 and TRBJ2-7; no clear D. The CDR3 has 12 amino acids. Looked up from germline, CDR1 is LNHNV and CDR2 is YYDKDF (reference sequence). V was pared by 0 bases and J by 5 bases, with 5 bases between. The CDR3 region has the DNA TGTGCCACCAGCAGAGACATGGACGAGCAGTACTTC. It codes for CATSRDMDEQYF.

The chain has TRBV18 and TRBJ2-1, with TRBD2 identical over 8 bases. This CDR3 contains 16 residues. CDR1 and CDR2 (germline): KGHSH, LQKENI. The V segment lost 5 bases and the J segment 4 bases; nucleotides outside the gene matches: 10. In nucleotides, the CDR3 is TGTGCCAGCTCAGCATACACTAGCGGAAATTACAATGAGCAGTTCTTC. Translating gives CASSAYTSGNYNEQFF.

This chain uses TRBV7-3 with TRBJ2-7, with D possibly being TRBD2 (6 bases). V was trimmed by 5 bases and J by 3 bases, leaving 14 bases between them. CDR1 SGHTA and CDR2 FQGTGA come from the germline V gene. The CDR3 has 14 amino acids. As DNA, the CDR3 is TGTGCCAGCAGCCTCCGGGCGGGACTCTACGAGCAGTACTTC. It is translated as CASSLRAGLYEQYF.

In its sample, this clone was seen a few times. The chain has TRBV6-6 and TRBJ1-4, with D unresolved. The CDR3 is 16 residues long. Germline V gene lookup returns CDR1 MNHNY and CDR2 SVGAGI (reference sequence). The ends were cut back, 2 bases at V and 7 bases at J, with 17 bases in the middle. CDR3 DNA sequence: TGTGCCAGCAGTTACCCGACGGGTCCGAGGTCTGAAAAACTGTTTTTT. Protein sequence: CASSYPTGPRSEKLFF.

The chain combines TRBV30 with TRBJ2-1; D gene ambiguous. Between the trimmed V and J ends, which lost 3 bases and 9 bases, there was a span of 18 bases. Germline loops: CDR1 GTSNPN, CDR2 SVGIG (reference sequence). CDR3 length equals 14 residues. Written as DNA, the CDR3 is TGTGCCTGGAGCCTTAAAGGAATTCGGGCTGAGCAGTTCTTC. It codes for CAWSLKGIRAEQFF.

This clone has a handful of counts. The chain combines TRBV29-1 with TRBJ2-2, with D possibly being TRBD1 (5 bases). Deletions cut 4 bases from V and 6 bases from J, with 18 bases between. The germline V gene encodes CDR1 SQVTM and CDR2 ANQGSEA. This CDR3 has 15 residues. CDR3 sequence reads: CSVGMLGHQSGELFF. CDR3 sequence (DNA): TGCAGCGTTGGGATGTTGGGGCACCAATCCGGGGAGCTGTTTTTT.

The sample holds one count of this clone. The chain links TRBV11-2 to TRBJ2-3, with D perhaps TRBD1 (6 bases). Germline V gene lookup returns CDR1 SGHAT and CDR2 FQNNGV. This CDR3 is built from 14 residues. The V and J ends lost 1 base and 10 bases respectively, with 15 bases between them. CDR3 nucleotide sequence: TGTGCCAGCAGCTTAGCGACCCTTAGGACAGCGCAGTATTTT. This translates into CASSLATLRTAQYF.

The chain carries TRBV7-9 and TRBJ1-4; D not resolved. The CDR3 sequence is 13 residues long. The V gene lost 5 bases and the J gene lost 5 bases, with 9 bases spanning the gap. Germline loops: CDR1 SEHNR, CDR2 FQNEAQ (reference sequence). The CDR3 sequence: CASSPRGNEKLFF. The DNA for the CDR3 is TGTGCCAGCAGCCCCCGCGGGAATGAAAAACTGTTTTTT.

The V gene is TRBV2, the J gene TRBJ2-7; D possibly matches TRBD1 or TRBD2 (5 bases each). Trimming took 8 bases from V and 4 from J, leaving 18 bases between them. This CDR3 is built from 14 residues. Germline V CDR1 and CDR2: SNHLY, FYNNEI. The CDR3, as DNA: TGTGCCAGCCTGTTCCTCCTTGGGGGTTACGAGCAGTACTTC. This codes for CASLFLLGGYEQYF.

This clone was detected ten times or more. The rearrangement uses TRBV15 and TRBJ2-5, with D perhaps matching TRBD2 (6 bases). CDR3 length equals 14 residues. Trimming stripped 8 bases from V and 2 bases from J, with 15 bases between. Germline CDR1 and CDR2: LNHNV and YYDKDF (reference sequence). CDR3 loop: CATLPGGGQETQYF. The CDR3 DNA reads TGTGCCACCTTACCCGGGGGAGGACAAGAGACCCAGTACTTC.

This sequence joins TRBV5-6 and TRBJ1-2; tentatively, D is TRBD1 (6 bases). V was shortened by 0 bases and J by 1 base, with 13 bases between the two germline ends. Germline loops: CDR1 SGHDT, CDR2 YYEEEE. This CDR3 comprises 16 residues. CDR3 amino acids: CASSLGGGAVNYGYTF. The CDR3 nucleotides read TGTGCCAGCAGCTTGGGAGGGGGAGCCGTTAACTATGGCTACACCTTC. The whole variable domain, remainder taken from reference TRBV5-6 and TRBJ1-2, is DAGVTQSPTHLIKTRGQQVTLRCSPKSGHDTVSWYQQALGQGPQFIFQYYEEEERQRGNFPDRFSGHQFPNYSSELNVNALLLGDSALYLCASSLGGGAVNYGYTFGSGTRLTVV.

J is TRBJ2-7 and V is TRBV7-2; D not certain. Germline V gene lookup returns CDR1 SGHTA and CDR2 FQGNSA. The germline V and J ends were trimmed by 1 base and 0 bases, with 13 bases remaining between them. This CDR3 comprises 16 residues. CDR3 bases: TGTGCCAGCAGCTTAGGTGCTTTACCTACCTCCTACGAGCAGTACTTC. It encodes CASSLGALPTSYEQYF.

Only a few counts were recorded for this clone. The chain is built from TRBV5-8 and TRBJ2-2; D unclear. With 0 bases removed from V and 1 base from J, the gap between germline ends came to 7 bases. CDR1 is SGHTS and CDR2 is YDEGEE in the germline V gene. CDR3 size: 15 residues. The CDR3 sequence: CASSLVGRNTGELFF. For the CDR3, the DNA is TGTGCCAGCAGCTTGGTAGGGCGGAACACCGGGGAGCTGTTTTTT.

V gene TRBV25-1 combines with J gene TRBJ2-7; 7 bases align to TRBD2. Germline-derived CDR1 and CDR2 are MGHDK and SYGVNS. The CDR3 contains 13 residues. The ends lost 2 bases at V and 5 bases at J; junction bases unmatched: 3. The CDR3 DNA reads TGTGCCAGCAGTGAAGGGAGGGTCCACGAGCAGTACTTC. Amino acids: CASSEGRVHEQYF.

The chain employs TRBV5-1 and TRBJ2-7; D tentatively fits TRBD1 or TRBD2 (6 bases each). Germline V gives CDR1 SGHRS, CDR2 YFSETQ. V was pared by 1 base and J by 7 bases, with 12 bases between. The CDR3 is 13 amino acids. CDR3 region: CASSLLGGTEQYF. The CDR3 DNA is TGCGCCAGCAGCTTGTTAGGGGGGACGGAGCAGTACTTC.

This chain connects TRBV15 to TRBJ2-2; D remains unclear. The germline CDR1 and CDR2 sequences are LNHNV and YYDKDF (reference sequence). The CDR3 is 13 residues long. Trimming pared 4 bases from V and 9 bases from J, leaving 12 bases between. The CDR3 DNA sequence: TGTGCCACCAGCATAAAGCAGAGGTGGGAGCTGTTTTTT. As protein: CATSIKQRWELFF.

The rearrangement uses TRBV7-2 and TRBJ2-5; D not certain. CDR3 length equals 12 residues. The V end lost 5 bases, the J end lost 5 bases, and 9 bases lay between the germline ends. Germline V gene sequence: CDR1 SGHTA, CDR2 FQGNSA. The CDR3 loop reads CASSPSRETQYF. In nucleotides, the CDR3 is TGTGCCAGCAGCCCTAGTCGTGAGACCCAGTACTTC.

This clone was counted only a few times. The chain is built from TRBV7-9 and TRBJ2-3, with a weak D call TRBD2 (5 bases). V was pared by 5 bases and J by 5 bases, with 14 bases between. Per germline, CDR1 SEHNR and CDR2 FQNEAQ (reference sequence). The CDR3 totals 14 residues. CDR3: CASSPTGILDTQYF. The DNA for the CDR3 is TGTGCCAGCAGCCCCACGGGGATCCTAGATACGCAGTATTTT.